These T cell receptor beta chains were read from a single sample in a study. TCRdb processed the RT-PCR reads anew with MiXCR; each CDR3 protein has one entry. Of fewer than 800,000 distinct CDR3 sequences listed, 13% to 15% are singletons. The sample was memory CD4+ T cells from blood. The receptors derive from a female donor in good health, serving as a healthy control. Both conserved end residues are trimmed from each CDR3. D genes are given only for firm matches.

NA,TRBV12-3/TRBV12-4,ASSLQVNQPQH
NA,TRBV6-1,ASIGGQGNWETQY
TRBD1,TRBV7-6,ASSLSPTGTANTGELF
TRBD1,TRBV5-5,ASRLGGTGLKDGYT
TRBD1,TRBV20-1,SAPQGGNTGELF
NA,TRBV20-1,SARQSSGTDTQY
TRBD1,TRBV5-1,ASSRDTGTAAYEQY
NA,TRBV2,ASSGSPGTSTDTQY
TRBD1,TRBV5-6,ASSWGQSGTEAF
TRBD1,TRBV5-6,ASSILLGQGVKTQY
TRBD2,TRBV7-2,ASSLQRGDLDTQY
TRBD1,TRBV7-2,ASSFARTGGNYGYT
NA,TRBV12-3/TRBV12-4,ASSFRLFYNEQF
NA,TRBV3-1,ASSQGVSSYEQY
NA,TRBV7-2,ASSLPAGAGYT
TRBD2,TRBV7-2,ASSRTSGTFSEQY
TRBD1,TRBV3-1,ASSPVGQGGGYT
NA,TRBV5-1,ASSLVPLQGQETQY
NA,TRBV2,ASSGLQGTEETQY
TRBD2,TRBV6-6,ASSLLAGDFQETQY
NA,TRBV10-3,AIRPRDTEAF
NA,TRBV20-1,SAPGAFSTDTQY
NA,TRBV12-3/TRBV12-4,ASSLGGKGGSGELF
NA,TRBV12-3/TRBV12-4,ASSVNNNYGYT
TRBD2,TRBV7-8,ASSAHGGDGETQY
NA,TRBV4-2,ASSQVRGTSLLFEQY
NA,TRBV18,ASSPGTKRVGEQY
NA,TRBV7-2,ASSFWPLEAF
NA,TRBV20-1,SARGGLNNYGYT
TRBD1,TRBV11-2,ASSLGQGQKAF
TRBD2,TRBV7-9,ASSLSRTSGVQETQY
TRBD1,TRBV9,ASSVAGQGDGTEAF
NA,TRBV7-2,ASSLVGYVNAEAF
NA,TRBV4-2,ASSQDIGDSTDTQY
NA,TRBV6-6,ASSQRPPGSTDTQY
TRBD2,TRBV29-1,SVEVGLAAYNEQF
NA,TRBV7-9,ASSWEGSAF
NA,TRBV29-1,SVDLGGAGQETQY
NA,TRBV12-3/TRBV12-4,ASSLTGSTGAF
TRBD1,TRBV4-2,ASSQDKGTGVNQPQH
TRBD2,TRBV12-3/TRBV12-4,ASTLTSLAPDTQY
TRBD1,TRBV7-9,ASCQGVKKESTEAF
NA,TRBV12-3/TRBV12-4,ASDRDPRGEQF